The table lists the clone carrying this T cell receptor beta chain with a few counts. Its antigen is as yet unknown. This record belongs to a study of T cell repertoires in cytomegalovirus infection. Overall study: From public TCR beta signatures came an indication of both CMV infection and matching HLA type. Study-wide results and caveats: In two of eight donors, the top clonotype was HLA-C-restricted CMV-specific.

TCRdb recomputed calls from the reads with MiXCR, one row per CDR3 protein. The data show about 890,000 distinct CDR3 sequences, with less than 40% seen just once and over 11% held by the top ten. V lost 0 bases, J lost 4 bases, and 5 bases stayed unmatched. The germline V gene encodes CDR1 MNHNY and CDR2 SVGAGI (reference sequence). The CDR3 runs 15 residues. The sample consisted of cultured CD8+ T cells from PBMCs, taken from culture after CMV antigen stimulation. V usage is TRBV6-6 and J usage is TRBJ1-2; 7 bases are shared with TRBD1. The clonotype comes from a human donor in good health (CMV status not recorded). Some clones in this sample may be carry-over from other donors' samples. The chain's CDR3 is CASSYSTQGGYGYTF. The CDR3 coding sequence is TGTGCCAGCAGTTACTCGACGCAGGGGGGCTATGGCTACACCTTC.